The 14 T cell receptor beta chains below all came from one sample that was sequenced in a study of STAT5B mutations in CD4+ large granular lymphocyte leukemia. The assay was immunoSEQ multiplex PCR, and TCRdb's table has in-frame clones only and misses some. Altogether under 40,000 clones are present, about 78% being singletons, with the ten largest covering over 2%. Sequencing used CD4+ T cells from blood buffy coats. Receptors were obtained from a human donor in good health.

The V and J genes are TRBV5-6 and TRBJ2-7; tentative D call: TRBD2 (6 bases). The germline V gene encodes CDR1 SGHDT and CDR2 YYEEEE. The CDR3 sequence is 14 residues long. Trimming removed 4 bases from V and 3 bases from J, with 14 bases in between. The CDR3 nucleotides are TGTGCCAGCAGCCGGGACGGAGGGTACTACGAGCAGTACTTC. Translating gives CASSRDGGYYEQYF.

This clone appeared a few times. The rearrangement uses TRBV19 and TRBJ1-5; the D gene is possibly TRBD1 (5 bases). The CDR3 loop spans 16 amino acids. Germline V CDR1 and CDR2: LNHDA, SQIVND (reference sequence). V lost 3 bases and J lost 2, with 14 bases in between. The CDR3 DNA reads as TGTGCCAGTAGTATCGTAGGGGTGTGGGGCAATCAGCCCCAGCATTTT. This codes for CASSIVGVWGNQPQHF.

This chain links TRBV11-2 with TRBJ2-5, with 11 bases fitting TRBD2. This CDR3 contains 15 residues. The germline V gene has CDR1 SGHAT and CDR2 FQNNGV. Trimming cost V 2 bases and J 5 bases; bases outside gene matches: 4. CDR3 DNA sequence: TGTGCCAGCAGCTTATCCCTAGCGGGAGGTGAGACCCAGTACTTC. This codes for CASSLSLAGGETQYF.

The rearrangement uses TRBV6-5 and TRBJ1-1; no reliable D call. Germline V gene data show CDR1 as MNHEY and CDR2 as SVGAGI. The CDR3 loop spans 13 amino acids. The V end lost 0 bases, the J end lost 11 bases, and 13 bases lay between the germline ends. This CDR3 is CASSYSSSGGAFF. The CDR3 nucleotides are TGTGCCAGCAGTTACTCCAGTTCGGGCGGGGCTTTCTTT.

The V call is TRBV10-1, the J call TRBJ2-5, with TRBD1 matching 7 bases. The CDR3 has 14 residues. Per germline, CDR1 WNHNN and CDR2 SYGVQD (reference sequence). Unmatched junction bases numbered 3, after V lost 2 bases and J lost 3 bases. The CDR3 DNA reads TGCGCCAGCAGTGAGGGCACAGGGGAAGAGACCCAGTACTTC. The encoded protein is CASSEGTGEETQYF.

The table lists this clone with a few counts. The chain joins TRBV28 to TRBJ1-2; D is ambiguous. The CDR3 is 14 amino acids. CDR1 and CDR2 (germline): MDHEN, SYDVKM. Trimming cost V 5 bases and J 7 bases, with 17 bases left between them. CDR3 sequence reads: CASSPTRVPSGYTF. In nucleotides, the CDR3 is TGTGCCAGCAGTCCTACAAGGGTTCCGTCTGGCTACACCTTC.

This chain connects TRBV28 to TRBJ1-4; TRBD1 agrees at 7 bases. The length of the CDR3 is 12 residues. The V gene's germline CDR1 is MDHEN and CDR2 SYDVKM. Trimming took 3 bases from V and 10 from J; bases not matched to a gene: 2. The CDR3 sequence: CASSFQGGKLFF. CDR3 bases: TGTGCCAGCAGTTTCCAGGGGGGAAAACTGTTTTTT.

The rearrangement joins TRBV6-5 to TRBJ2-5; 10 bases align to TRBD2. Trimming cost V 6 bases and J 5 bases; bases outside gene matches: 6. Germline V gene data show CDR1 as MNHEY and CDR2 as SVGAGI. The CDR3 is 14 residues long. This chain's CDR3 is CASRPSGGGETQYF. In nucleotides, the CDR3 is TGTGCCAGCAGGCCTAGCGGGGGCGGGGAGACCCAGTACTTC.

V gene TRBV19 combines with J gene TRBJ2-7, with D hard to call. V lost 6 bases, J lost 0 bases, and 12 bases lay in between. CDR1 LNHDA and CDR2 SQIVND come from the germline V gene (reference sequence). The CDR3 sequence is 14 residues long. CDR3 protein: CASSPRADSYEQYF. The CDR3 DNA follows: TGTGCCAGTAGCCCCCGGGCCGACTCCTACGAGCAGTACTTC.

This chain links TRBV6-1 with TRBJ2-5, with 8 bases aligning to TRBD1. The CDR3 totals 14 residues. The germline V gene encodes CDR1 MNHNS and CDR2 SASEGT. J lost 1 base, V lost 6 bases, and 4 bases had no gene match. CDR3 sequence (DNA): TGTGCCAGCAGAAGACAGGGGACCCAAGAGACCCAGTACTTC. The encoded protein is CASRRQGTQETQYF.

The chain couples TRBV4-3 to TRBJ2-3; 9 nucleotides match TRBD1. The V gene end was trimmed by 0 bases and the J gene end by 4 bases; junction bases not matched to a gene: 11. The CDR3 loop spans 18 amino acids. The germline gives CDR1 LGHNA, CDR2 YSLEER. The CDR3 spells CASSQDRRGTGSADTQYF. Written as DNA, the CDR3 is TGCGCCAGCAGCCAAGATCGCCGAGGGACAGGGTCAGCAGATACGCAGTATTTT.

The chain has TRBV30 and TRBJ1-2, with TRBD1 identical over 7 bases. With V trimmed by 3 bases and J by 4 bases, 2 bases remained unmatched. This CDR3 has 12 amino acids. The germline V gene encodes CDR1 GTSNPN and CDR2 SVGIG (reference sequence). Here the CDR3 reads CAWRDRSYGYTF. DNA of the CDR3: TGTGCCTGGAGGGACAGGTCCTATGGCTACACCTTC.

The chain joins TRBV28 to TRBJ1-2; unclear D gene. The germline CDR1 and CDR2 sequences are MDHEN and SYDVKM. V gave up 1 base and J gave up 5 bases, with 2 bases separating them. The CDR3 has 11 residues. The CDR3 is CASSLYYGYTF. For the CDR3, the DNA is TGTGCCAGCAGTTTATATTATGGCTACACCTTC.

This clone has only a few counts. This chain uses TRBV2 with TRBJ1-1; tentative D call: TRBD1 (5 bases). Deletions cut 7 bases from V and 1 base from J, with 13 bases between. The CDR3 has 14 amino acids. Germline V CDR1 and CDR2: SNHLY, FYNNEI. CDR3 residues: CASKGASKNTEAFF. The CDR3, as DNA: TGTGCCAGCAAAGGGGCCTCTAAGAACACTGAAGCTTTCTTT.